This T cell receptor beta chain stems from a study of T cells in Graves' hyperthyroidism and ophthalmopathy. Study conclusions and caveats: Most clonotypes expanded in thyroid above 0.001 were likewise present in blood.

V was cut by 5 bases and J by 5 bases, with 15 bases left in between. The CDR3 is made up of 15 amino acids. Per germline, CDR1 MNHNY and CDR2 SVGAGI (reference sequence). Authors of the study amplified TCR beta CDR3 regions from RNA transcripts. In the first-round RT-PCR of the TCR CDR3, the HTBI primer set was used. In TCRdb, the multiplex PCR reads were re-called with MiXCR into one record per CDR3 protein. Of roughly 800,000 distinct CDR3 sequences listed, roughly 40% are singletons. This clonotype has just one count. Antigen unknown. The study enrolled patients aged 18 to 65 with newly diagnosed hyperthyroidism of under 2 months' duration. Exclusion of patients followed from uncontrolled infection, other autoimmune disease, pregnancy or lactation. Fresh 10 ml peripheral blood yielded PBMCs.

The receptor was isolated from a man between 18 and 29 years old with Graves' hyperthyroidism. This chain uses TRBV6-6 with TRBJ1-4, with D maybe TRBD1 (5 bases). Sequenced material: blood. The CDR3 nucleotides are TGTGCCAGCAGTGCCACGCCCGGGGCGAATGAAAAACTGTTTTTT. Protein: CASSATPGANEKLFF.